Listed below are T cell receptor beta chains from one sample, sequenced in a study of T cell clusters in autoimmune cytopenias. TCRdb reprocessed the multiplex PCR reads, with one entry per CDR3 protein and no DNA. The ten top clones account for around 18%, within a sample of over a thousand distinct CDR3 sequences. Sequencing was done on a sample of peripheral blood. The source of these receptors is a human donor with an autoimmune cytopenia or autoimmune hepatitis (not recorded which). Each CDR3 is given with its conserved first and last residue. Fields, in order: clone size, V gene, J gene, CDR3 protein. Not all rows give a size; the values are once, few, many and, for expanded clones, a class.

abundance: medium-sized
v_gene: TRBV6-1
j_gene: TRBJ2-5
CDR3aa: CASSEGFTLETQYF

abundance: large
v_gene: TRBV10-3
j_gene: TRBJ1-2
CDR3aa: CAISGRDGYGYTF

abundance: .
v_gene: TRBV6-6
j_gene: TRBJ2-7
CDR3aa: CASSYEATPTEQYF

abundance: large
v_gene: TRBV5-5
j_gene: TRBJ2-7
CDR3aa: CASSLQAYEQYF

abundance: medium-sized
v_gene: TRBV7-2
j_gene: TRBJ2-7
CDR3aa: CASSLGGLEGPEYF

abundance: medium-sized
v_gene: TRBV29-1
j_gene: TRBJ1-3
CDR3aa: CSVASWGKISGNTIYF

abundance: medium-sized
v_gene: TRBV27
j_gene: TRBJ1-1
CDR3aa: CASSLRGGTEAFF

abundance: large
v_gene: TRBV27
j_gene: TRBJ2-3
CDR3aa: CASSFHRGRNTDTQYF

abundance: medium-sized
v_gene: TRBV5-5
j_gene: TRBJ2-7
CDR3aa: CASSLAVITYEQYF

abundance: medium-sized
v_gene: TRBV6-1
j_gene: TRBJ2-2
CDR3aa: CASDRGNTGELFF

abundance: large
v_gene: TRBV6-1
j_gene: TRBJ1-2
CDR3aa: CASSEGGFNYGYTF

abundance: .
v_gene: TRBV27
j_gene: TRBJ1-2
CDR3aa: CASSSRGLLDGYTF

abundance: large
v_gene: TRBV6-6
j_gene: TRBJ1-2
CDR3aa: CASNPRAYEGGYTF

abundance: medium-sized
v_gene: TRBV10-3
j_gene: TRBJ1-5
CDR3aa: CAISGWTGGAGQPQHF

abundance: medium-sized
v_gene: TRBV5-1
j_gene: TRBJ1-2
CDR3aa: CASSLDVGGGGYTF

abundance: .
v_gene: TRBV29-1
j_gene: TRBJ1-2
CDR3aa: CSGGGNYGYNF

abundance: large
v_gene: TRBV29-1
j_gene: TRBJ2-1
CDR3aa: CSVYSGTGSYEQFF

abundance: .
v_gene: TRBV5-4
j_gene: TRBJ2-7
CDR3aa: CASSLAVITYKQYF

abundance: medium-sized
v_gene: TRBV27
j_gene: TRBJ1-5
CDR3aa: CASSQGDSNQPQHF

abundance: medium-sized
v_gene: TRBV5-4
j_gene: TRBJ2-1
CDR3aa: CASSLVVNEQFF

abundance: medium-sized
v_gene: TRBV28
j_gene: TRBJ1-6
CDR3aa: CASSPRTGSSYNSPLHF

abundance: .
v_gene: TRBV20-1
j_gene: TRBJ2-5
CDR3aa: CSAIWRKSETQYF

abundance: medium-sized
v_gene: TRBV12-3/TRBV12-4
j_gene: TRBJ1-1
CDR3aa: CASSRTGLNTEAFF

abundance: large
v_gene: TRBV29-1
j_gene: TRBJ2-2
CDR3aa: CSVPGTANTGELFF

abundance: large
v_gene: TRBV12-3/TRBV12-4
j_gene: TRBJ2-3
CDR3aa: CASSAPGLAIDTQYF

abundance: medium-sized
v_gene: TRBV10-3
j_gene: TRBJ1-6
CDR3aa: CAARRGQQELPLHF

abundance: .
v_gene: TRBV28
j_gene: TRBJ2-3
CDR3aa: CASSLRTSGGWTDTQYF

abundance: medium-sized
v_gene: TRBV6-2/TRBV6-3
j_gene: TRBJ2-1
CDR3aa: CASSYLLAGAGYNEQFF

abundance: medium-sized
v_gene: TRBV6-4
j_gene: TRBJ1-2
CDR3aa: CASSEFGEGDGSYYGYTF